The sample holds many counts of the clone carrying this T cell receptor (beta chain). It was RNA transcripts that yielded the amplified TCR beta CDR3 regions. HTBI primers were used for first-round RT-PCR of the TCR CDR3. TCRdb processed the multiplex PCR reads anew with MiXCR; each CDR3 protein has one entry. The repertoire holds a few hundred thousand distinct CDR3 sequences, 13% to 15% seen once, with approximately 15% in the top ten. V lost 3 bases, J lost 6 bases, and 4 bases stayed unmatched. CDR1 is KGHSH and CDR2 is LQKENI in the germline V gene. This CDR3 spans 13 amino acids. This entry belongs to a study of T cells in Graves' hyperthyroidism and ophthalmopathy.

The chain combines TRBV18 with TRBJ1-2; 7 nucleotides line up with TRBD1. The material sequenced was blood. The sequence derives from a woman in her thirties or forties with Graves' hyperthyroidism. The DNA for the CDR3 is TGTGCCAGCTCACCCGACAGGGTAAATGGCTACACCTTC. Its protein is CASSPDRVNGYTF.